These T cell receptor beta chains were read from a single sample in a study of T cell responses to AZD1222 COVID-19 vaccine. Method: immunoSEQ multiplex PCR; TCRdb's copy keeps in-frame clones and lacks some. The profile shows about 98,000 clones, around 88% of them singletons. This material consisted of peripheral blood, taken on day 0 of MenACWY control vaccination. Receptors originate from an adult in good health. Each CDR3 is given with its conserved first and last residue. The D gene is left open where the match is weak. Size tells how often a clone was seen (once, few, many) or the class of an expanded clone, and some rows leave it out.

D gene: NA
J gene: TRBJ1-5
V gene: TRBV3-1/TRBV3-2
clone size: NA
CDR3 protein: CASSQGRDHQPQHF
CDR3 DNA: TGTGCCAGCAGCCAAGGAAGGGATCATCAGCCCCAGCATTTT

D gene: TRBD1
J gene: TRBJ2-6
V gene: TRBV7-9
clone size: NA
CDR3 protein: CASSYRGQGANVLTF
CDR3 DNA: TGTGCCAGCAGCTACAGGGGGCAAGGGGCCAACGTCCTGACTTTC

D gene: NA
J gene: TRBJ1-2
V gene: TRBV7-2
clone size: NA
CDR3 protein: CASSPGFLGSYGYTF
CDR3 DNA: TGTGCCAGCAGTCCGGGCTTCTTGGGGAGCTATGGCTACACCTTC

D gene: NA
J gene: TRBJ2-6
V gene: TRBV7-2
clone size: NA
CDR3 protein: CASSPRIATSGANVLTF
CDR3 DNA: TGTGCCAGCAGCCCTAGAATCGCGACGTCCGGGGCCAACGTCCTGACTTTC

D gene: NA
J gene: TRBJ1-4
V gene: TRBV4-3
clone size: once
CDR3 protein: CASSQDPGGGAGNEKLFF
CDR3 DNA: TGCGCCAGCAGCCAAGATCCCGGTGGGGGGGCCGGTAATGAAAAACTGTTTTTT

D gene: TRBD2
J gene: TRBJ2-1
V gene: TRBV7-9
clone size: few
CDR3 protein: CASSLVGLAGHEQFF
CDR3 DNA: TGTGCCAGCAGCTTAGTGGGACTAGCGGGGCATGAGCAGTTCTTC

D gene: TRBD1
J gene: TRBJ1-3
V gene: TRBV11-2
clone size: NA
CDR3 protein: CASSSIPPGQGSGNTIYF
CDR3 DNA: TGTGCCAGCAGCAGCATTCCCCCGGGACAGGGCTCTGGAAACACCATATATTTT

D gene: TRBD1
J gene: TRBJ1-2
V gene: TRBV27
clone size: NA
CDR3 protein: CASSLSGGRGYTF
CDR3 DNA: TGTGCCAGCAGTTTATCAGGGGGCAGGGGCTACACCTTC

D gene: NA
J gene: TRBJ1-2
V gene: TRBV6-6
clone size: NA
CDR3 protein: CASARGVLNYGYTF
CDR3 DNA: TGTGCCAGCGCTCGAGGGGTACTTAACTATGGCTACACCTTC

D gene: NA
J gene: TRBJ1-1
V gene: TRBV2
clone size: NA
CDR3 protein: CASSVAQMNTEAFF
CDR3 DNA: TGTGCCAGCAGTGTTGCCCAGATGAACACTGAAGCTTTCTTT

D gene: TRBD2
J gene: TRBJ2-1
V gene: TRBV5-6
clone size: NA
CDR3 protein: CASSFGASGGLGNNEQFF
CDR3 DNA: TGTGCCAGCAGCTTCGGGGCTAGCGGGGGCCTCGGGAACAATGAGCAGTTCTTC

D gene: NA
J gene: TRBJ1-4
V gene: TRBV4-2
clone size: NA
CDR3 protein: CASSQREATNEKLFF
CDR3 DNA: TGTGCCAGCAGCCAACGGGAGGCAACTAATGAAAAACTGTTTTTT

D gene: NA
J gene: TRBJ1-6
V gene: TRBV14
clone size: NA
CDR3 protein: CASSQSSSYNSPLHF
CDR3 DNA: TGTGCCAGCAGCCAATCGAGTTCCTATAATTCACCCCTCCACTTT

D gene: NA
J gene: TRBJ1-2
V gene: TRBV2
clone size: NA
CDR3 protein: CASSETDGGHGYTF
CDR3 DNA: TGTGCCAGCAGTGAAACGGACGGGGGGCATGGCTACACCTTC

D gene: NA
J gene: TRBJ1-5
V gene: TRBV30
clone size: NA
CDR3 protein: CAWSVAKIGSNQPQHF
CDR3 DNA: TGTGCCTGGAGTGTGGCGAAGATTGGTAGCAATCAGCCCCAGCATTTT

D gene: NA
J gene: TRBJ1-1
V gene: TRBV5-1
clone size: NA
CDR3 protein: CASSLGQSYTEAFF
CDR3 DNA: TGCGCCAGCAGCTTGGGACAGTCCTACACTGAAGCTTTCTTT

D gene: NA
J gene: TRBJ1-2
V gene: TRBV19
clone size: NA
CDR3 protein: CASSRPGENYGYTF
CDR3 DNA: TGTGCCAGTAGTAGGCCAGGGGAGAACTATGGCTACACCTTC

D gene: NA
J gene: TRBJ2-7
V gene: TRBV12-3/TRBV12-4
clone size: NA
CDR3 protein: CASSLGTYEQYF
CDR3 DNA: TGTGCCAGCAGTTTGGGTACCTACGAGCAGTACTTC

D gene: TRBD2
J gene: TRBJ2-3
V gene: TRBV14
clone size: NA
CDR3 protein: CASSPHSGGWIDTQYF
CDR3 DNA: TGTGCCAGCAGCCCGCATAGCGGGGGGTGGATAGATACGCAGTATTTT

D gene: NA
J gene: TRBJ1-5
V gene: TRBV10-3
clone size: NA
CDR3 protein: CAISEQAGSNQPQHF
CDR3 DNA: TGTGCCATCAGTGAACAAGCAGGGAGTAATCAGCCCCAGCATTTT

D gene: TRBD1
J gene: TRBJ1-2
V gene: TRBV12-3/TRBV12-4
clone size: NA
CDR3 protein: CASSRQGGYGYTF
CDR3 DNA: TGTGCCAGCAGCCGACAGGGGGGCTATGGCTACACCTTC

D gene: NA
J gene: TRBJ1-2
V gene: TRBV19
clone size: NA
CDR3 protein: CASNLVQGASGYTF
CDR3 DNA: TGTGCCAGTAATCTCGTCCAAGGGGCTAGCGGCTACACCTTC

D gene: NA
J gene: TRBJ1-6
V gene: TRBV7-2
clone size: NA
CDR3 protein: CASSLERSPLHF
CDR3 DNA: TGTGCCAGCAGCTTAGAGAGGTCACCCCTCCACTTT

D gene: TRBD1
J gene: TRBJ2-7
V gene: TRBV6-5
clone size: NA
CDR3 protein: CASSYARQGPYEQYF
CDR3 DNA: TGTGCCAGCAGTTACGCCAGACAGGGACCTTACGAGCAGTACTTC

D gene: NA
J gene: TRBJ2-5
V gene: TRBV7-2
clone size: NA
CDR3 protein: CASSLVASAEETQYF
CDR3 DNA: TGTGCCAGCAGCTTAGTGGCTAGCGCAGAGGAGACCCAGTACTTC

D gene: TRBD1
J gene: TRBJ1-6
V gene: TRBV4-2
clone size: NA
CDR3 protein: CASSQDPDRPNSPLHF
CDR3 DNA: TGTGCCAGCAGCCAAGATCCGGACAGGCCAAATTCACCCCTCCACTTT

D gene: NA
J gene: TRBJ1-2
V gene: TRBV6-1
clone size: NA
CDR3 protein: CASSEARALFYGYTF
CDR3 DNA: TGTGCCAGCAGTGAAGCCAGGGCCCTCTTCTATGGCTACACCTTC

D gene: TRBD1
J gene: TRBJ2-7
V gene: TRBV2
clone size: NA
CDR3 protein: CASSSGTAYEQYF
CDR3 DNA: TGTGCCAGCAGTTCCGGGACAGCCTACGAGCAGTACTTC

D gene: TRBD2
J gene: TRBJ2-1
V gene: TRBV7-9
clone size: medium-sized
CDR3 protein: CASSTRLAGVSNEQFF
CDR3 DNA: TGTGCCAGCAGCACACGACTAGCGGGGGTGTCCAATGAGCAGTTCTTC

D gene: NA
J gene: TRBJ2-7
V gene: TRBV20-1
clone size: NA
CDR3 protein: CSASIRSPHEQYF
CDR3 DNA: TGCAGTGCTAGTATTCGAAGTCCCCACGAGCAGTACTTC

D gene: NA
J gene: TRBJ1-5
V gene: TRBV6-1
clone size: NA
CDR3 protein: CASSEGGNQPQHF
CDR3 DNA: TGTGCCAGCAGTGAAGGAGGGAATCAGCCCCAGCATTTT

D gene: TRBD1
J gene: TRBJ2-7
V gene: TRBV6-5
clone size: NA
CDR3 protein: CASRQGQSSYEQYF
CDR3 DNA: TGTGCCAGCCGACAGGGACAGAGCTCCTACGAGCAGTACTTC

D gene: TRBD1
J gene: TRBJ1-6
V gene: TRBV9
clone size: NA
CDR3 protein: CASSLGQGRNSPLHF
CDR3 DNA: TGTGCCAGCAGCCTCGGACAGGGACGGAATTCACCCCTCCACTTT

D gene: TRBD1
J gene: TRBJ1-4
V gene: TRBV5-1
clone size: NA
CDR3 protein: CASSPPTGGGEKLFF
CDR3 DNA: TGCGCCAGCAGCCCACCGACAGGGGGCGGCGAAAAACTGTTTTTT

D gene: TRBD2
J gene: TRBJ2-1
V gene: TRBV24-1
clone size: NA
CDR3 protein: CATSDAGGAGGYNEQFF
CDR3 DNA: TGTGCCACCAGTGATGCCGGGGGAGCGGGGGGCTACAATGAGCAGTTCTTC

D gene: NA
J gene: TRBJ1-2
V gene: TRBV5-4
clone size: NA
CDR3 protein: CASSPPRGTGFYGYTF
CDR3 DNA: TGTGCCAGCAGCCCACCACGGGGGACGGGATTCTATGGCTACACCTTC

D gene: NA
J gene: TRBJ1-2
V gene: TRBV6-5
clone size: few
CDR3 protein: CASRPPGAAYYGYTF
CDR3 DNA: TGTGCCAGCAGGCCTCCAGGGGCGGCCTACTATGGCTACACCTTC

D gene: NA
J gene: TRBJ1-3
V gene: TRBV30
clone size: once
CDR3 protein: CAWSVDRSSGNTIYF
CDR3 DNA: TGTGCCTGGAGTGTAGACAGGAGTTCCGGAAACACCATATATTTT

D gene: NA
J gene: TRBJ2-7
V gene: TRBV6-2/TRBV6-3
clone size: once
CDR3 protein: CASSYWGTHYEQYF
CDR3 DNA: TGTGCCAGCAGTTACTGGGGGACACACTACGAGCAGTACTTC

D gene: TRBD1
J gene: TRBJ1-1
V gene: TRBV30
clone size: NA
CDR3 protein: CACLGQGNTEAFF
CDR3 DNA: TGTGCCTGCTTGGGACAGGGTAACACTGAAGCTTTCTTT